These 5 T cell receptor beta chains were all obtained from the same sample, sequenced in a study of blood T cell repertoires in COVID-19. Method: immunoSEQ multiplex PCR; TCRdb's copy keeps in-frame clones and lacks some. The sample consists of about 190,000 clones, about 83% of them appearing once. The sequencing input was PBMCs or T cells enriched from blood (not recorded which). Source of these receptors: a woman between 25 and 40 years old who had been exposed to COVID-19.

The chain carries TRBV5-8 and TRBJ1-3; 9 nucleotides agree with TRBD1. After removal of 2 bases from V and 2 bases from J, the junction contained 5 bases not matched to a gene. Germline V gene lookup returns CDR1 SGHTS and CDR2 YDEGEE. This CDR3 has 16 residues. The DNA for the CDR3 is TGTGCCAGCAGCTTCTCGGGACAGGGAGCTGGAAACACCATATATTTT. It translates to CASSFSGQGAGNTIYF.

The chain links TRBV2 to TRBJ1-4, with D perhaps TRBD1 (5 bases). Germline CDR1 reads SNHLY; CDR2 reads FYNNEI. The CDR3 has 13 residues. V was clipped by 7 bases and J by 5 bases, with 11 bases between them. The CDR3 DNA follows: TGTGCCAGCATAAGGGGTAGGAATGAAAAACTGTTTTTT. It is translated as CASIRGRNEKLFF.

Ten or more counts support this clone. Other DNA sequences of this sample code for an identical CDR3. The rearrangement links TRBV7-9 to TRBJ2-7; a weak D match, TRBD1 (5 bases). This CDR3 has 12 residues. From germline, CDR1 is SEHNR and CDR2 FQNEAQ (reference sequence). V was trimmed by 5 bases and J by 3 bases, leaving 8 bases between them. The CDR3 here is CASSLQGYEQYF. The CDR3 coding sequence is TGTGCCAGCAGCCTTCAGGGCTACGAGCAGTACTTC.

The genes are TRBV2 and TRBJ1-4; D is perhaps TRBD1 (6 bases). In germline, CDR1 is SNHLY, CDR2 FYNNEI. The length of the CDR3 is 12 residues. Deletions cut 6 bases from V and 8 bases from J, with 10 bases between. The CDR3 DNA follows: TGTGCCAGCAGGCAGGGGACCGAAAAACTGTTTTTT. As protein: CASRQGTEKLFF. The variable domain in full, completed from reference TRBV2 and TRBJ1-4, reads EPEVTQTPSHQVTQMGQEVILRCVPISNHLYFYWYRQILGQKVEFLVSFYNNEISEKSEIFDDQFSVERPDGSNFTLKIRSTKLEDSAMYFCASRQGTEKLFFGSGTQLSVL.

The chain has TRBV5-5 and TRBJ1-3, with a tentative D call TRBD1 (6 bases). This CDR3 has 15 amino acids. Germline CDR1 SGHKS, CDR2 YYEKEE (reference sequence). V dropped 4 bases and J dropped 0 bases, with 11 bases sitting between them. The CDR3, as DNA: TGTGCCAGCAGCGCCGACAGGAGCTCTGGAAACACCATATATTTT. This translates into CASSADRSSGNTIYF.